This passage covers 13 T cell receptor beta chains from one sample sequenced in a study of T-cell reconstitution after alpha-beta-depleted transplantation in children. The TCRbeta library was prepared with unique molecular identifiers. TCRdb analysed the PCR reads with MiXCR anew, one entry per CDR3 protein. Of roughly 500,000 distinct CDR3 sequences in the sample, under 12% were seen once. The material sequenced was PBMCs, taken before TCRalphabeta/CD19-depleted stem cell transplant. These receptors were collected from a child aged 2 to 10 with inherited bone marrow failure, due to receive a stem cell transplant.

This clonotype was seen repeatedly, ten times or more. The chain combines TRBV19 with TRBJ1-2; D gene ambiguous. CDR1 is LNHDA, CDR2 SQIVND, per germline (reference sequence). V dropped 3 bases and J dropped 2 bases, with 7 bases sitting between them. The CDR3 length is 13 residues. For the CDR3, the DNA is TGTGCCAGTAGTATCTCCGGGAACTATGGCTACACCTTC. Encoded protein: CASSISGNYGYTF.

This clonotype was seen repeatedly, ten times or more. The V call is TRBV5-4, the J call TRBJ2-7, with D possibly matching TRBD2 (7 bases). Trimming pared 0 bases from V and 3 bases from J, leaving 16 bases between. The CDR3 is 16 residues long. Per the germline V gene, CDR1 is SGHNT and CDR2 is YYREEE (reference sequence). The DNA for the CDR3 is TGTGCCAGCAGCTTGGAGGGGGGTCCTAGCGGCTACGAGCAGTACTTC. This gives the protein CASSLEGGPSGYEQYF. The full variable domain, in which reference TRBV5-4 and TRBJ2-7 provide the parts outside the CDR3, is ETGVTQSPTHLIKTRGQQVTLRCSSQSGHNTVSWYQQALGQGPQFIFQYYREEENGRGNFPPRFSGLQFPNYSSELNVNALELDDSALYLCASSLEGGPSGYEQYFGPGTRLTVT.

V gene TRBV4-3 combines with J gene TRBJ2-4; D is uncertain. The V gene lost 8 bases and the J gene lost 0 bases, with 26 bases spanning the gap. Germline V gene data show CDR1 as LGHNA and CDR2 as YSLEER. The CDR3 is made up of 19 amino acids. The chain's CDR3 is CASRFRTSKVVVAKNIQYF. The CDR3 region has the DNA TGCGCCAGCCGCTTTCGTACCTCTAAGGTGGTAGTAGCCAAAAACATTCAGTACTTC.

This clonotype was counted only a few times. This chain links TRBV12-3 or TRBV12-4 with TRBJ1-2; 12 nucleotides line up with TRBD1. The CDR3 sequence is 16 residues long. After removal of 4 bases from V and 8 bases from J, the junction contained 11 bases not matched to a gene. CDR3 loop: CASSSTPGQGARGYTF. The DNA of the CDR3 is TGTGCCAGCAGTTCCACCCCGGGACAGGGGGCAAGGGGCTACACCTTC.

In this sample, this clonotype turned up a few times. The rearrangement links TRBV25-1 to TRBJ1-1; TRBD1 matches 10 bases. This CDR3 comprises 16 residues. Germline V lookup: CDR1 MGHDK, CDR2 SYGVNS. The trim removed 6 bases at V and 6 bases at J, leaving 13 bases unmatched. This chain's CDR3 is CASRPAAGDRGAEAFF. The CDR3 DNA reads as TGTGCCAGCAGGCCCGCGGCCGGGGACAGGGGAGCTGAAGCTTTCTTT.

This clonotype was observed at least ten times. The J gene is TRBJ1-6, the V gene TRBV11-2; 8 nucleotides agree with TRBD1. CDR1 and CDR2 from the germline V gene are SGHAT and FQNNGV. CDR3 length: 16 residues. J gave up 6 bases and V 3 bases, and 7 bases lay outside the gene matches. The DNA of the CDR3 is TGTGCCAGCAGCTTCCCCGACAGGGGTCCTAATTCACCCCTCCACTTT. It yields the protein CASSFPDRGPNSPLHF.

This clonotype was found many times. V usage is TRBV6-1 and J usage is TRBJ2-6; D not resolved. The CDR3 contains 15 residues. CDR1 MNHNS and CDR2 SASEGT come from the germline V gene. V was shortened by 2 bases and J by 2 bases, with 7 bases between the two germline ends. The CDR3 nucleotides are TGTGCCAGCAGTGAAAGGCCCGCTGGGGCCAACGTCCTGACTTTC. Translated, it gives CASSERPAGANVLTF.

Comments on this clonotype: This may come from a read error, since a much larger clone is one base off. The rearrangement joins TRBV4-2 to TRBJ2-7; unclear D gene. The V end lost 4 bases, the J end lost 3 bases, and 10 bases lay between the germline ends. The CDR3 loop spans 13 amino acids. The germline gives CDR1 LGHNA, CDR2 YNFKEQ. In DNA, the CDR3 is TGTGCCAGCAGCCCAGCGTCGGTCTACGAGCAGTACTTC. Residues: CASSPASVYEQYF.

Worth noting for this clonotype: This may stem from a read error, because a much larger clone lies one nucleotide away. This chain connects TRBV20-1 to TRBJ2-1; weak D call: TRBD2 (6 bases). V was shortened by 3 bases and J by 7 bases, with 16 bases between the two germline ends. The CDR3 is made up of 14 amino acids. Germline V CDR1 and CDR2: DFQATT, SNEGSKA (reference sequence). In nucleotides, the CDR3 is TGCAGTGCTAGTCGCCCTAGCGTGAGTAATGAGCAGTTCTTC. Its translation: CSASRPSVSNEQFF.

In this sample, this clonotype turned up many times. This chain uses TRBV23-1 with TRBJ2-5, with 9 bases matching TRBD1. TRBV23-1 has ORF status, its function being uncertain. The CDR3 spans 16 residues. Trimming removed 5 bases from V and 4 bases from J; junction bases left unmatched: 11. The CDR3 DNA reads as TGCGCCAGCAGTTCGCCGCCGGACAGGGGAGGAGAGACCCAGTACTTC. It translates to CASSSPPDRGGETQYF.

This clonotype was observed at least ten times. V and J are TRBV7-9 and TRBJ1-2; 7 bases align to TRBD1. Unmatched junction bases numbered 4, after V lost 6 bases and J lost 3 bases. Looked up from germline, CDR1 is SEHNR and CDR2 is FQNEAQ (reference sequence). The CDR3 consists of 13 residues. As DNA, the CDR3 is TGTGCCAGCAGGGGGGACAGCGACTATGGCTACACCTTC. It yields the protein CASRGDSDYGYTF. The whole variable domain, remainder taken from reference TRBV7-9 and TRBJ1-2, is DTGVSQNPRHKITKRGQNVTFRCDPISEHNRLYWYRQTLGQGPEFLTYFQNEAQLEKSRLLSDRFSAERPKGSFSTLEIQRTEQGDSAMYLCASRGDSDYGYTFGSGTRLTVV.

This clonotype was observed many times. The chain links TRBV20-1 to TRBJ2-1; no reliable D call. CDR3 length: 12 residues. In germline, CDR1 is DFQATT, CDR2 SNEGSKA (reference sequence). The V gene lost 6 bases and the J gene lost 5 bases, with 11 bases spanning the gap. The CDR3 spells CSALVRHNEQFF. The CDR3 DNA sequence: TGCAGTGCCCTAGTTCGGCACAATGAGCAGTTCTTC.

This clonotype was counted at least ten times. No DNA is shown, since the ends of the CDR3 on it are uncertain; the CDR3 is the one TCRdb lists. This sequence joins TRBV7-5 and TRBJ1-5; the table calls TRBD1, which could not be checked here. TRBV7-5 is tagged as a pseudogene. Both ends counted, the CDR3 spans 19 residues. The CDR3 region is CISVPEALPGQNSNQPQHF.